This T cell receptor beta chain was profiled in a study of blood T cell repertoires in COVID-19. Study-wide context: Samples of COVID-19 (acute and convalescent) were obtained from the United States, Italy and Spain. T cells, B-cell-depleted T cells, or PBMCs provided the cDNA or gDNA that served as material.

Germline CDR1 SGHRS, CDR2 YFSETQ. The CDR3 has 15 residues. Trimming stripped 4 bases from V and 5 bases from J, with 15 bases between. How the authors handled the data: Reference gene primers were amplified, and this amplification served to estimate nucleated cell counts. Profiled with immunoSEQ multiplex PCR; TCRdb holds only in-frame clones, not every one. V and J calls plus clone size are reproduced from that table; the DNA served to infer D and trimming. Of some 270,000 clones in the sample, roughly 86% were seen once. Followed longitudinally, the Seattle patients had been enrolled during active infection.

The receptor was derived from a woman older than 75 with COVID-19, enrolled during active disease. The rearrangement joins TRBV5-1 to TRBJ2-2, with D perhaps TRBD1 (5 bases). Source material: peripheral blood. The CDR3 spells CASSTTTSGTGELFF. DNA for the CDR3: TGCGCCAGCAGCACCACCACCTCAGGGACCGGGGAGCTGTTTTTT.